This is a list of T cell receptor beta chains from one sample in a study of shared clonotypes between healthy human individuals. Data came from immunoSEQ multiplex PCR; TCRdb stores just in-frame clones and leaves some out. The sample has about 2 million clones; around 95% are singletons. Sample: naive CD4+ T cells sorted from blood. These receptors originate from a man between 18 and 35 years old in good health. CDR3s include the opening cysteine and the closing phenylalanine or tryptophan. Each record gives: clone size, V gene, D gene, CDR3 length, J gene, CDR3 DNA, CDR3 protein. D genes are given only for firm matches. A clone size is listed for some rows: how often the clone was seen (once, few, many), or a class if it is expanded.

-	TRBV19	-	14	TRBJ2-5	TGTGCCAGTAGTATGCATGAAGATCAAGAGACCCAGTACTTC	CASSMHEDQETQYF
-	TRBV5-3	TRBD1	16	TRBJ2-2	TGTGCCAGAAGCAACAACAGGGGGCTGGGCACCGGGGAGCTGTTTTTT	CARSNNRGLGTGELFF
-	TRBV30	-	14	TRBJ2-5	TGTGCCTGGAGGTCGTGGGACTTCCGGGAGACCCAGTACTTC	CAWRSWDFRETQYF
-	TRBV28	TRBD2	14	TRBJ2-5	TGTGCCAGCAGTTTAGCGGGGGGAAAAGAGACCCAGTACTTC	CASSLAGGKETQYF
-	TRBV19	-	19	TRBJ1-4	TGTGCCAGTAGTATAGATCTAAAGGGGACCGCCGCAACTAATGAAAAACTGTTTTTT	CASSIDLKGTAATNEKLFF
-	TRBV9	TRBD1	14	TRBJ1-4	TGTGCCAGCGGACCGGGACAGCAAAATGAAAAACTGTTTTTT	CASGPGQQNEKLFF
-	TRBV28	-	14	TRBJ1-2	TGTGCCAGCCTCCCATCAGGGAGAGGAAATGGCTACACCTTC	CASLPSGRGNGYTF
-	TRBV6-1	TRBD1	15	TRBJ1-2	TGTGCCAGCAGCTCTTACAGGGGGGTCGACTATGGCTACACCTTC	CASSSYRGVDYGYTF
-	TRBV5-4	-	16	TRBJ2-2	TGTGCCAGCAATGTCTTGAGTAGGAGTTTTACCGGGGAGCTGTTTTTT	CASNVLSRSFTGELFF
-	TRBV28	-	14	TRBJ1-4	TGTGCCAGCAGTTTGATTATATCAAATGAAAAACTGTTTTTT	CASSLIISNEKLFF
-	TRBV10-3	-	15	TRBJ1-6	TGTGCCATCAGAGCCCGGACGGATAACAATTCACCCCTCCACTTT	CAIRARTDNNSPLHF
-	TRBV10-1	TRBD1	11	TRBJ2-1	TGCGCCAGCAGTGGACAGGGCGAGCAGTTCTTC	CASSGQGEQFF
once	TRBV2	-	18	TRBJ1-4	TGTGCCAGCAGTGAACCATTGACGCCAGGATTACCGAATGAAAAACTGTTTTTT	CASSEPLTPGLPNEKLFF
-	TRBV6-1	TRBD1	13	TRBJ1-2	TGTGCCAGCAGTGGACGGACAGGGATGAGTTACACCTTC	CASSGRTGMSYTF
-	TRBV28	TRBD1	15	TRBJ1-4	TGTGCCAGCAGTCCCTTGGACAGGGAAGGTGAAAAACTGTTTTTT	CASSPLDREGEKLFF
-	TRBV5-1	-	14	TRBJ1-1	TGCGCCAGCAGCTTGGATGGAGGGAACACTGAAGCTTTCTTT	CASSLDGGNTEAFF
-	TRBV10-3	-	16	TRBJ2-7	TGTGCCATCAGTGAGAATGACGCCCCGAAATCCTACGAGCAGTACTTC	CAISENDAPKSYEQYF
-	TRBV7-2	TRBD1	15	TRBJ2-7	TGTGCCAGCAGCCCCAACCGGGACAGAGCCTACGAGCAGTACTTC	CASSPNRDRAYEQYF
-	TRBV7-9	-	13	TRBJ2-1	TGTGCCAGCGGACATCTAGCAATGCATGAGCAGTTCTTC	CASGHLAMHEQFF
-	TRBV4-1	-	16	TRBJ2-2	TGCGCCAGCAGCCAAGTAGACAGGAAGAACACCGGGGAGCTGTTTTTT	CASSQVDRKNTGELFF
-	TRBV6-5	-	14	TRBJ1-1	TGTGCCAGCACACCATCGAACCAGGGGACTGAAGCTTTCTTT	CASTPSNQGTEAFF
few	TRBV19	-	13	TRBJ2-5	TGTGCCAGTACCCTCCTTGGGCTAGAGACCCAGTACTTC	CASTLLGLETQYF
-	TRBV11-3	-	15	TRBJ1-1	TGTGCCAGCAGCTTCAAGATGGCGTCGAACACTGAAGCTTTCTTT	CASSFKMASNTEAFF
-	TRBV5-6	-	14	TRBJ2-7	TGTGCCAGCAGCTCCCAAGGCCGTAACTACGAGCAGTACTTC	CASSSQGRNYEQYF
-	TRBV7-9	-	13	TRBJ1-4	TGTGCCAGCAGCTTAGGCCTGGAGGAAAAACTGTTTTTT	CASSLGLEEKLFF
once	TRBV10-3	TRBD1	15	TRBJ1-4	TGTGCCAGCGGGACAGGGGCGACAACTAATGAAAAACTGTTTTTT	CASGTGATTNEKLFF
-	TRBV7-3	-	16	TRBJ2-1	TGTGCCAGCAGCTTAACAGCGGATCCCTCCTACAATGAGCAGTTCTTC	CASSLTADPSYNEQFF
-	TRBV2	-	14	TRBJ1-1	TGTGCCAGCAGTGAATGGCACAGGAACACTGAAGCTTTCTTT	CASSEWHRNTEAFF
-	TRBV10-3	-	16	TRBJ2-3	TGTGCCATCAGTGAGTACGGATCCGGGGGCACAGATACGCAGTATTTT	CAISEYGSGGTDTQYF
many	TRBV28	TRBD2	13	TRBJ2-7	TGTGCCAGCAGTAGCGGGGGGTGGTACGAGCAGTACTTC	CASSSGGWYEQYF
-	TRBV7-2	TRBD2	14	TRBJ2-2	TGTGCCAGCAGCTTCGGGAGTAGCGGGACCGGGGTGTTTTTT	CASSFGSSGTGVFF
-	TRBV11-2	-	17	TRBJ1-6	TGTGCCAGCAGCTTAGTCTGGGGGGCGAAGGATAATTCACCCCTCCACTTT	CASSLVWGAKDNSPLHF
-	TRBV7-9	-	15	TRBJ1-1	TGTGCCAGCAGCGTAGGTAAGGTGATGAACACTGAAGCTTTCTTT	CASSVGKVMNTEAFF
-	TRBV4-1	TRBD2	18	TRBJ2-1	TGCGCCAGCAGCCTTAAAGGGTCTAGCGGGCCCTCCTACAATGAGCAGTTCTTC	CASSLKGSSGPSYNEQFF
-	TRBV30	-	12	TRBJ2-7	TGTGCCTGGAGTTCGGGGGACTACGAGCAGTACTTC	CAWSSGDYEQYF
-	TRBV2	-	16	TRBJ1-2	TGTGCCAGCAGTAACAGGGTGGAGGTGTCTAACTATGGCTACACCTTC	CASSNRVEVSNYGYTF
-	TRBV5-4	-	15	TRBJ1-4	TGTGCCAGCAGCCCACCGGGTGCAACTAATGAAAAACTGTTTTTT	CASSPPGATNEKLFF
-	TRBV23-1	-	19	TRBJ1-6	TGCGCCAGCAGTCAATCGACATTTTACAGGTCGGAGGGGTATTCACCCCTCCACTTT	CASSQSTFYRSEGYSPLHF
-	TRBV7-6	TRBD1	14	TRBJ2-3	TGTGCCAGCAGCTTAATCCCAGGGGGAAATACGCAGTATTTT	CASSLIPGGNTQYF
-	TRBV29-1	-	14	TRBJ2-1	TGCAGCGTCAATCCGGGACCGGCTACGCATGAGCAGTTCTTC	CSVNPGPATHEQFF
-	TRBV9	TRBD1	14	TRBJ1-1	TGTGCCAGCAGCGCGGACAGGGAAGGGACTGAAGCTTTCTTT	CASSADREGTEAFF
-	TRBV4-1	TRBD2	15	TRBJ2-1	TGCGCCAGCAGCCAGCTAGCGGGGGGGCCCAATGAGCAGTTCTTC	CASSQLAGGPNEQFF
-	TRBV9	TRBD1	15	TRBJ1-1	TGTGCCAGCAGCGCCCAGGGGGCCGTGAACACTGAAGCTTTCTTT	CASSAQGAVNTEAFF
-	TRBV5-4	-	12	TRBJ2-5	TGTGCCAGCAGCTTGGTTGCGGAGACCCAGTACTTC	CASSLVAETQYF
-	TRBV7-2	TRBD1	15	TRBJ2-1	TGTGCCAGCAGCTCGGGACAGGGCTCGTACAATGAGCAGTTCTTC	CASSSGQGSYNEQFF
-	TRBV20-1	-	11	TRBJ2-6	TGCAGTGCTGCTGGGGCCAACGTCCTGACTTTC	CSAAGANVLTF
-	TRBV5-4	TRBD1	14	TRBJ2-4	TGTGCCAGCAGCTTCCGGGACAGCAAAAACATTCAGTACTTC	CASSFRDSKNIQYF
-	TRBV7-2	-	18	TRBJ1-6	TGTGCCAGCAGCACCCAAGTGAGCCCCAGCTCCTATAATTCACCCCTCCACTTT	CASSTQVSPSSYNSPLHF
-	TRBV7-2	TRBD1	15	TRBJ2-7	TGTGCCAGCAGCCCACCGGGACAGCGACACTACGAGCAGTACTTC	CASSPPGQRHYEQYF
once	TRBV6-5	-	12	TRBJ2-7	TGTGCCAGCGGGGGGAACTCCTACGAGCAGTACTTC	CASGGNSYEQYF
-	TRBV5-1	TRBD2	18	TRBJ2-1	TGCGCCAGCAGCCCTTTTCCGGGACTAGCCTCCCGGTTGGATGAGCAGTTCTTC	CASSPFPGLASRLDEQFF
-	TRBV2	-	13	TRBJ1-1	TGTGCCAGCAGTTACGCAGGGAACACTGAAGCTTTCTTT	CASSYAGNTEAFF
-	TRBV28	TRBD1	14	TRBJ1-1	TGTGCCAGCGGGGAGACAGGGATAAACACTGAAGCTTTCTTT	CASGETGINTEAFF
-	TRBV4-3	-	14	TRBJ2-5	TGCGCCAGCAGCCAAGTGTACCGAGGGGGGACCCAGTACTTC	CASSQVYRGGTQYF
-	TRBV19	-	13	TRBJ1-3	TGTGCCAGCTCCAGGGGTGCTGGAAACACCATATATTTT	CASSRGAGNTIYF
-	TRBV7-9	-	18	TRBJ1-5	TGTGCCAGCAGCTTTTTCCCACTGAGGGGACGGGGCAATCAGCCCCAGCATTTT	CASSFFPLRGRGNQPQHF